Below are 29 T cell receptor beta chains sequenced from a single sample in a study of T cells after yellow fever vaccination. TCRdb itself ran the 5' RACE reads through MiXCR, one entry per CDR3 protein. The table includes some 350,000 distinct CDR3 sequences, about 4% detected once. The starting material was PBMCs, obtained 5 days after the yellow fever booster vaccination. The receptors derive from a man younger than 35 who received the YFV17D yellow fever vaccine.

This rearrangement joins TRBV6-1 to TRBJ2-7; no reliable D call. This CDR3 region has 13 residues. V was trimmed by 5 bases and J by 2 bases, leaving 10 bases between them. Germline lookup yields CDR1 MNHNS and CDR2 SASEGT. CDR3 sequence reads: CASSFYSAYEQYV. The CDR3 DNA is TGTGCCAGCAGTTTTTACTCGGCCTACGAGCAGTACGTC.

A few counts support this clonotype. The chain combines TRBV29-1 with TRBJ1-1; maybe TRBD1 (6 bases). The V end lost 2 bases, the J end lost 4 bases, and 11 bases lay between the germline ends. This CDR3 is built from 13 residues. The germline V gene has CDR1 SQVTM and CDR2 ANQGSEA. CDR3 coding DNA: TGCAGCGTTGAATCCGGCAGGGGCACTGAAGCTTTCTTT. This encodes CSVESGRGTEAFF.

The V call is TRBV4-3, the J call TRBJ2-3, with TRBD2 matching over 14 bases. The V gene's germline CDR1 is LGHNA and CDR2 YSLEER. The CDR3 sequence is 18 residues long. Losses at the gene ends were 2 bases for V and 5 bases for J; bases not matched to a gene: 9. The CDR3, as DNA: TGCGCCAGCAGCCAACGGGCCGGACTAGCGGGGGGTCTAGATACGCAGTATTTT. This gives the protein CASSQRAGLAGGLDTQYF.

This clonotype showed up just a few times. The gene calls are TRBV5-1 and TRBJ1-3; tentatively, D is TRBD1 (5 bases). Trimming stripped 4 bases from V and 0 bases from J, with 11 bases between. The germline CDR1 and CDR2 sequences are SGHRS and YFSETQ. The CDR3 is 15 amino acids. The CDR3: CASSPGTSSGNTIYF. CDR3 sequence (DNA): TGCGCCAGCAGCCCGGGGACGTCCTCTGGAAACACCATATATTTT.

This clonotype was seen ten or more times. The V call is TRBV29-1, the J call TRBJ1-2; D gene uncertain. This CDR3 has 14 residues. CDR1 is SQVTM and CDR2 is ANQGSEA in the germline V gene. V dropped 8 bases and J dropped 0 bases, with 16 bases sitting between them. The chain's CDR3 is CSSQTVTTNYGYTF. Here the CDR3 DNA reads TGCAGCAGCCAGACGGTCACTACTAACTATGGCTACACCTTC.

This clonotype was picked up a small number of times. The J gene is TRBJ2-5, the V gene TRBV20-1; D not resolved. The CDR3 is 14 residues long. The germline gives CDR1 DFQATT, CDR2 SNEGSKA (reference sequence). V was trimmed by 0 bases and J by 5 bases, leaving 13 bases between them. The CDR3 here is CSARDWTSRETQYF. CDR3 bases: TGCAGTGCTAGAGATTGGACGAGTAGGGAGACCCAGTACTTC.

The chain links TRBV20-1 to TRBJ2-1, with a weak D call TRBD1 (6 bases). V shed 0 bases and J shed 7 bases, with 7 bases lying between them. Germline V gene lookup returns CDR1 DFQATT and CDR2 SNEGSKA (reference sequence). There are 12 residues in the CDR3. The CDR3 DNA is TGCAGTGCTAGAGAAACAGGGAATGAGCAGTTCTTC. It is translated as CSARETGNEQFF.

The chain links TRBV20-1 to TRBJ2-5, with 7 bases fitting TRBD2. The length of the CDR3 is 13 residues. Germline trimming cut 5 bases from V and 0 bases from J; bases unmatched to any gene: 3. CDR1 is DFQATT, CDR2 SNEGSKA, per germline (reference sequence). The CDR3 protein is CSALTSDQETQYF. CDR3 nucleotides: TGCAGTGCTCTTACTAGCGACCAAGAGACCCAGTACTTC.

This clonotype was counted only a few times. The chain combines TRBV7-2 with TRBJ1-1, with no clear D. The CDR3 consists of 14 residues. Germline assignment: CDR1 SGHTA and CDR2 FQGNSA. V shed 5 bases and J shed 7 bases, with 17 bases lying between them. In DNA form, the CDR3 reads TGTGCCAGCAGCCCTAGTCTAGCGAGACTTGAAGCTTTCTTT. Its translation: CASSPSLARLEAFF.

This clonotype was seen only a few times. The genes are TRBV3-1 and TRBJ2-2, with D unresolved. Trimming left V 0 bases short and J 8 bases short, with 13 bases between. The CDR3 consists of 15 residues. CDR1 and CDR2 from the germline V gene are LGHDT and YNNKEL (reference sequence). The CDR3 DNA is TGTGCCAGCAGCCAAGATAGAACCCCGGCGGGGGAGCTGTTTTTT. It translates to CASSQDRTPAGELFF.

This clonotype showed up just a few times. The rearrangement joins TRBV4-1 to TRBJ1-6; 12 bases align to TRBD1. Germline lookup yields CDR1 MGHRA and CDR2 YSYEKL. This CDR3 has 15 amino acids. The V segment lost 4 bases and the J segment 10 bases; nucleotides outside the gene matches: 5. The CDR3 coding sequence is TGCGCCAGCAGCCGCACCGGGACAGGGGGCTCACCCCTCCACTTT. Translation: CASSRTGTGGSPLHF.

This chain joins TRBV29-1 and TRBJ1-1, with unresolved D. Between the trimmed V and J ends, which lost 6 bases and 2 bases, there was a span of 13 bases. This CDR3 has 13 amino acids. Germline loops: CDR1 SQVTM, CDR2 ANQGSEA. The CDR3 is CSVSWAGNTEAFF. The CDR3 DNA follows: TGCAGCGTGTCTTGGGCCGGTAACACTGAAGCTTTCTTT.

The chain uses TRBV10-3 and TRBJ2-5, with 9 bases aligning to TRBD2. Per germline, CDR1 ENHRY and CDR2 SYGVKD. This CDR3 has 15 residues. The V and J ends lost 7 bases and 4 bases, in that order; junction bases with no gene match: 10. CDR3 region: CAIMSGGLAGETQYF. For the CDR3, the DNA is TGTGCCATCATGAGCGGGGGACTAGCCGGAGAGACCCAGTACTTC.

This clonotype appeared many times. The chain uses TRBV5-4 and TRBJ1-4; 10 nucleotides agree with TRBD1. Trimming cost V 4 bases and J 7 bases; bases outside gene matches: 7. Germline V gives CDR1 SGHNT, CDR2 YYREEE (reference sequence). The CDR3 length is 15 residues. The CDR3 sequence: CASSPKTGGGEKLFF. The CDR3 DNA reads TGTGCCAGCAGCCCGAAGACAGGGGGCGGTGAAAAACTGTTTTTT.

This clonotype has just a few counts. The rearrangement uses TRBV5-1 and TRBJ1-2, with 8 bases aligning to TRBD1. Per germline, CDR1 SGHRS and CDR2 YFSETQ. The CDR3 extends over 16 amino acids. The V and J ends lost 3 bases and 8 bases, in that order; junction bases with no gene match: 15. CDR3 sequence: CASSSGVRGQSAGYTF. In DNA form, the CDR3 reads TGCGCCAGCAGCTCCGGAGTCAGGGGGCAGAGCGCGGGCTACACCTTC.

The chain carries TRBV7-9 and TRBJ1-4; 8 nucleotides match TRBD1. Germline CDR1 is SEHNR and CDR2 is FQNEAQ (reference sequence). The CDR3 is 15 amino acids. Trimming cost V 3 bases and J 5 bases; bases outside gene matches: 5. The CDR3: CASSLGQARNEKLFF. CDR3 DNA: TGTGCCAGCAGCTTGGGACAGGCGAGGAATGAAAAACTGTTTTTT.

This clonotype was seen more than once but under ten times. The chain recombines TRBV20-1 with TRBJ1-2; D is unresolved. The length of the CDR3 is 13 residues. V lost 3 bases and J 1 base, leaving 9 bases between the germline ends. Germline values: CDR1 DFQATT, CDR2 SNEGSKA (reference sequence). The CDR3 reads CSASRINNYGYTF. The CDR3 coding sequence is TGCAGTGCTAGTCGAATTAATAACTATGGCTACACCTTC.

This clonotype was seen at least ten times. This chain's CDR3 is CASSPTPDTDTQYF. The CDR3 DNA follows: TGTGCCAGCTCACCAACACCCGACACAGATACGCAGTATTTT. The chain joins TRBV18 to TRBJ2-3; D unresolved. Germline V gene data show CDR1 as KGHSH and CDR2 as LQKENI. V gave up 2 bases and J gave up 2 bases, with 8 bases separating them. The CDR3 runs to 14 residues. Together with reference TRBV18 and TRBJ2-3, the CDR3 gives the full variable domain: NAGVMQNPRHLVRRRGQEARLRCSPMKGHSHVYWYRQLPEEGLKFMVYLQKENIIDESGMPKERFSAEFPKEGPSILRIQQVVRGDSAAYFCASSPTPDTDTQYFGPGTRLTVL.

This clonotype was detected only a few times. This chain links TRBV4-3 with TRBJ2-3; TRBD2 matches 10 bases. The J segment lost 5 bases and the V segment lost 0 bases, leaving 8 bases of the junction unmatched. CDR3 size: 17 residues. CDR1 LGHNA and CDR2 YSLEER come from the germline V gene. DNA of the CDR3: TGCGCCAGCAGCCAAGAAGGATCGAGCGGGGGGGGAGATACGCAGTATTTT. This encodes CASSQEGSSGGGDTQYF.

The chain links TRBV12-3 or TRBV12-4 to TRBJ2-2; 16 bases line up with TRBD2. V dropped 7 bases and J dropped 1; count of bases not matched to a gene: 9. The CDR3 is 19 amino acids. The CDR3 nucleotides are TGTGCCAGCACCCTGGGGACTAGCGGGGGGGGACAGAACACCGGGGAGCTGTTTTTT. Translated: CASTLGTSGGGQNTGELFF.

V is TRBV27 and J is TRBJ1-5; TRBD1 matches at 9 bases. The length of the CDR3 is 14 residues. V lost 5 bases and J lost 15; bases outside the gene matches: 14. Germline CDR1 is MNHEY and CDR2 is SMNVEV (reference sequence). CDR3 in amino acids: CASSPYRGQGPGHF. The CDR3 DNA reads TGTGCCAGCAGTCCTTATAGGGGACAGGGCCCAGGGCATTTT.

This clonotype was seen a few times. The chain links TRBV7-9 to TRBJ2-6; no clear D. V was cut by 1 base and J by 4 bases, with 8 bases left in between. This CDR3 is 15 amino acids long. Germline lookup yields CDR1 SEHNR and CDR2 FQNEAQ (reference sequence). CDR3 loop: CASSLGFSGANVLTF. CDR3 bases: TGTGCCAGCAGCTTAGGGTTTTCGGGGGCCAACGTCCTGACTTTC.

As for this clonotype: At one of its ends the junction is not consistent with the germline gene, which may arise from a read error. The genes are TRBV7-9 and TRBJ2-3; no clear D gene. The germline CDR1 and CDR2 sequences are SEHNR and FQNEAQ (reference sequence). The CDR3 consists of 13 residues. CDR3 region: CASSPGSTDTRYF. The CDR3, as DNA: TGTGCCAGCAGCCCTGGGTCCACAGATACGCGGTATTTT.

J is TRBJ1-6 and V is TRBV20-1, with 8 bases lining up with TRBD1. The CDR3 loop spans 15 amino acids. CDR1 is DFQATT, CDR2 SNEGSKA, per germline (reference sequence). Losses at the gene ends were 6 bases for V and 2 bases for J; bases not matched to a gene: 6. CDR3 region: CSAEGQAPYNSPLHF. In nucleotides, the CDR3 is TGCAGTGCGGAGGGACAGGCCCCCTATAATTCACCCCTCCACTTT.

This clonotype showed up many times. V and J are TRBV27 and TRBJ2-7; weak D call: TRBD1 (6 bases). The CDR3 runs to 13 residues. The germline V gene encodes CDR1 MNHEY and CDR2 SMNVEV (reference sequence). V was pared by 5 bases and J by 3 bases, with 11 bases between. DNA of the CDR3: TGTGCCAGCAGTCCAGGACAGAGCTACGAGCAGTACTTC. Its translation is CASSPGQSYEQYF.

The V call is TRBV11-2, the J call TRBJ2-2; D is ambiguous. Between the trimmed V and J ends, which lost 5 bases and 1 base, there was a span of 14 bases. This CDR3 comprises 16 residues. Germline-derived CDR1 and CDR2 are SGHAT and FQNNGV. The CDR3 bases are TGTGCCAGCAGCCCCTGGGCGAGGCTGAACACCGGGGAGCTGTTTTTT. Residues: CASSPWARLNTGELFF.

CDR3 in DNA: TGCAGTGCTTCCCATCTAGCGGGCTCCTACAATGAGCAGTTCTTC. Translated, it gives CSASHLAGSYNEQFF. The chain couples TRBV20-1 to TRBJ2-1, with 8 bases matching TRBD2. J lost 0 bases, V lost 5 bases, and 6 bases had no gene match. This CDR3 is built from 15 residues. Per the germline V gene, CDR1 is DFQATT and CDR2 is SNEGSKA (reference sequence).

There are a few counts of this clonotype. The chain has TRBV5-1 and TRBJ2-6; D gene unclear. Deletions cut 0 bases from V and 0 bases from J, with 7 bases between. Looked up from germline, CDR1 is SGHRS and CDR2 is YFSETQ. This CDR3 comprises 16 residues. In DNA form, the CDR3 reads TGCGCCAGCAGCTTGGCAGCACGCTCTGGGGCCAACGTCCTGACTTTC. Translating it yields CASSLAARSGANVLTF.

This clonotype was seen a handful of times. The rearrangement links TRBV7-2 to TRBJ2-7; D gene uncertain. The CDR3 covers 14 residues. V lost 2 bases, J lost 7 bases, and 15 bases lay in between. The germline V gene has CDR1 SGHTA and CDR2 FQGNSA. In DNA form, the CDR3 reads TGTGCCAGCAGCTTAAGTGGTGGGGTAGGTGAGCAGTACGTC. This translates into CASSLSGGVGEQYV.